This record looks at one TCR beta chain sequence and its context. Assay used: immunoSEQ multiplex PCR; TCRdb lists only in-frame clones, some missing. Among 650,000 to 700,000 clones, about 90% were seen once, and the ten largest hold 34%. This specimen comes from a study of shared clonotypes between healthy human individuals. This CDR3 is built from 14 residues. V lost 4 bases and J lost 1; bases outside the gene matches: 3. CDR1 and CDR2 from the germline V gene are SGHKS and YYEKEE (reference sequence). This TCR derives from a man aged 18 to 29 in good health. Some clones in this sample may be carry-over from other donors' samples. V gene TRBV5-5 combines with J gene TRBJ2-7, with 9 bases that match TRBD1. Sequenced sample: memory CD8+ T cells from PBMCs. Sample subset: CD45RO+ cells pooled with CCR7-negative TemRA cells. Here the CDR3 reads CASSNGQGSYEQYF. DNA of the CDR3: TGTGCCAGCAGCAACGGACAGGGGTCCTACGAGCAGTACTTC. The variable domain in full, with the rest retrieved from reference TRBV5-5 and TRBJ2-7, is DAGVTQSPTHLIKTRGQQVTLRCSPISGHKSVSWYQQVLGQGPQFIFQYYEKEERGRGNFPDRFSARQFPNYSSELNVNALLLGDSALYLCASSNGQGSYEQYFGPGTRLTVT.